Following are 32 T cell receptor beta chains from one sample sequenced in a study of cytomegalovirus exposure and HLA in healthy donors. PCR was performed using 60 Vbeta and 13 Jbeta primers. The assay was immunoSEQ multiplex PCR, and TCRdb's table has in-frame clones only and misses some. The sample records roughly 120,000 clones, 70% to 80% being singletons. Sequencing was performed on PBMCs. The receptors were gathered from a woman aged 45-65 years in good health and CMV-seropositive.

The table lists this clone with a few counts. The chain joins TRBV2 to TRBJ2-7; TRBD1 agrees at 8 bases. This CDR3 has 14 amino acids. The V gene's germline CDR1 is SNHLY and CDR2 FYNNEI. The junction had 9 bases not matched to a gene; V was cut back by 4 bases and J by 7 bases. CDR3 amino acids: CASSGTGSTPEQYF. CDR3 coding DNA: TGTGCCAGCAGTGGGACAGGGTCTACACCGGAGCAGTACTTC.

A remark on this clone: In the same sample, other DNA sequences code for this CDR3. This CDR3 is CSASPGYEQYF. CDR3 in DNA: TGCAGTGCTAGTCCCGGCTACGAGCAGTACTTC. The chain is built from TRBV20-1 and TRBJ2-7; D unclear. V lost 3 bases and J 3 bases, leaving 6 bases between the germline ends. Germline CDR1 is DFQATT and CDR2 is SNEGSKA (reference sequence). This CDR3 spans 11 amino acids.

This sequence joins TRBV4-1 and TRBJ2-7; a possible D gene is TRBD1 (6 bases). V lost 3 bases, J lost 11 bases, and 29 bases lay in between. CDR1 MGHRA and CDR2 YSYEKL come from the germline V gene. The CDR3 is 17 amino acids. The CDR3 here is CASSQGRDRGGSVREYF. CDR3 DNA sequence: TGCGCCAGCAGCCAGGGACGTGACAGAGGGGGTTCTGTTCGGGAGTACTTC.

As to this clone: Other nucleotide sequences in the sample specify the same CDR3. The rearrangement links TRBV6-5 to TRBJ1-4; 8 positions agree with TRBD1. V shed 8 bases and J 6 bases; nucleotides not matched to a gene: 8. CDR3 length equals 14 residues. Germline CDR1 and CDR2: MNHEY and SVGAGI. CDR3 amino acids: CASRTGGGDEKLFF. The CDR3 bases are TGTGCCAGCCGAACAGGGGGAGGTGATGAAAAACTGTTTTTT.

V is TRBV30 and J is TRBJ2-5, with D tentatively TRBD2 (7 bases). The length of the CDR3 is 15 residues. V was shortened by 0 bases and J by 4 bases, with 15 bases between the two germline ends. Germline V gene lookup returns CDR1 GTSNPN and CDR2 SVGIG (reference sequence). CDR3 nucleotides: TGTGCCTGGAGTGTTAGTGGGGGGGCCACAGAGACCCAGTACTTC. It yields the protein CAWSVSGGATETQYF.

The genes are TRBV4-3 and TRBJ1-1; a possible D gene is TRBD1 (5 bases). The CDR3 sequence is 14 residues long. Germline lookup yields CDR1 LGHNA and CDR2 YSLEER. Trimming cost V 3 bases and J 1 base, with 9 bases left between them. The CDR3 nucleotides read TGCGCCAGCAGCCAGGGACTGGCGAACACTGAAGCTTTCTTT. Amino acids: CASSQGLANTEAFF.

V usage is TRBV7-7 and J usage is TRBJ2-2, with a possible D match to TRBD2 (6 bases). Germline CDR1 is SSHAT and CDR2 is FNYEAQ (reference sequence). This CDR3 contains 15 residues. Trimming left V 2 bases short and J 4 bases short, with 11 bases between. CDR3 sequence (DNA): TGTGCCAGCAGCTTACCGCTGGAGGGCACCGGGGAGCTGTTTTTT. This gives the protein CASSLPLEGTGELFF.

The V call is TRBV29-1, the J call TRBJ2-2; 9 positions match TRBD1. Per the germline V gene, CDR1 is SQVTM and CDR2 is ANQGSEA. With V trimmed by 5 bases and J by 7 bases, 11 bases remained unmatched. The CDR3 loop spans 15 amino acids. The CDR3 nucleotides are TGCAGCGTTCTCCCCGGGACAGGGTATATCGGGGAGCTGTTTTTT. Amino acids: CSVLPGTGYIGELFF.

The chain couples TRBV11-3 to TRBJ2-3, with TRBD2 matching over 8 bases. The CDR3 is 13 amino acids. Germline lookup yields CDR1 SGHNT and CDR2 YENEEA. Trimming took 6 bases from V and 5 from J; bases not matched to a gene: 4. The CDR3 is CASSFSGEDTQYF. CDR3 sequence (DNA): TGTGCCAGCAGTTTTAGCGGGGAAGATACGCAGTATTTT. The full variable domain, completed using reference TRBV11-3 and TRBJ2-3, is EAGVVQSPRYKIIEKKQPVAFWCNPISGHNTLYWYLQNLGQGPELLIRYENEEAVDDSQLPKDRFSAERLKGVDSTLKIQPAELGDSAVYLCASSFSGEDTQYFGPGTRLTVL.

This clone was counted once. V gene TRBV7-9 combines with J gene TRBJ2-7, with 10 bases aligning to TRBD2. Losses at the gene ends were 1 base for V and 3 bases for J; bases not matched to a gene: 12. The germline CDR1 and CDR2 sequences are SEHNR and FQNEAQ (reference sequence). The CDR3 loop spans 18 amino acids. The CDR3 region is CASSLDPPRTSGDYEQYF. CDR3 coding DNA: TGTGCCAGCAGCTTAGATCCACCCCGCACTAGCGGGGACTACGAGCAGTACTTC.

As DNA, the CDR3 is TGTGCCAGCAGGACAGATCCTAGCAATCAGCCCCAGCATTTT. This sequence encodes CASRTDPSNQPQHF. This chain joins TRBV28 and TRBJ1-5; the D gene is possibly TRBD1 (5 bases). Between the trimmed V and J ends, which lost 6 bases and 0 bases, there was a span of 9 bases. The CDR3 is 14 residues long. The germline V gene encodes CDR1 MDHEN and CDR2 SYDVKM.

This sequence joins TRBV6-5 and TRBJ2-7, with TRBD2 matching over 10 bases. Germline CDR1 MNHEY, CDR2 SVGAGI. V was pared by 2 bases and J by 5 bases, with 6 bases of the junction left unmatched. The CDR3 has 15 amino acids. The CDR3 is CASSYILAGVDEQYF. The CDR3 DNA is TGTGCCAGCAGTTACATTCTAGCGGGAGTCGACGAGCAGTACTTC.

J is TRBJ2-7 and V is TRBV4-1; TRBD1 matches 9 bases. Germline assignment: CDR1 MGHRA and CDR2 YSYEKL. The trim removed 2 bases at V and 4 bases at J, leaving 6 bases unmatched. The CDR3 has 15 residues. In DNA, the CDR3 is TGCGCCAGCAGCCAAAAGGGGACAGGGAGATACGAGCAGTACTTC. Protein product: CASSQKGTGRYEQYF.

Here the CDR3 DNA reads TGTGCCAGCAGCGTAGCTCCAGGGGGAAACACCATATATTTT. This encodes CASSVAPGGNTIYF. The V and J genes are TRBV9 and TRBJ1-3, with D possibly being TRBD1 (5 bases). Germline V gene data show CDR1 as SGDLS and CDR2 as YYNGEE. There are 14 residues in the CDR3. Trimming cost V 0 bases and J 4 bases, with 8 bases left between them.

The chain uses TRBV7-8 and TRBJ2-1; perhaps TRBD2 as D (5 bases). Germline CDR1 and CDR2: SGHVS and FQNEAQ. The germline V and J ends were trimmed by 2 bases and 7 bases, with 9 bases remaining between them. CDR3 length: 13 residues. CDR3 loop: CASSLSRGNEQFF. The CDR3 nucleotides read TGTGCCAGCAGCTTATCAAGAGGGAATGAGCAGTTCTTC. The complete variable domain, with remaining parts taken from reference TRBV7-8 and TRBJ2-1, reads GAGVSQSPRYKVAKRGQDVALRCDPISGHVSLFWYQQALGQGPEFLTYFQNEAQLDKSGLPSDRFFAERPEGSVSTLKIQRTQQEDSAVYLCASSLSRGNEQFFGPGTRLTVL.

The chain couples TRBV6-6 to TRBJ1-2; 10 bases match TRBD1. Unmatched junction bases numbered 6, after V lost 2 bases and J lost 6 bases. This CDR3 has 15 amino acids. Germline CDR1 reads MNHNY; CDR2 reads SVGAGI (reference sequence). The DNA of the CDR3 is TGTGCCAGCAGTTACAGGCCCGGGACAGGGGATGGCTACACCTTC. Protein sequence: CASSYRPGTGDGYTF.

This clone has just a few counts. This chain uses TRBV7-2 with TRBJ2-3, with D hard to call. CDR3 length equals 12 residues. V was pared by 6 bases and J by 3 bases, with 7 bases between. Germline values: CDR1 SGHTA, CDR2 FQGNSA. CDR3 residues: CASRPTTDTQYF. Written as DNA, the CDR3 is TGTGCCAGCAGGCCGACTACAGATACGCAGTATTTT.

This chain uses TRBV2 with TRBJ2-2; D is possibly TRBD2 (5 bases). There are 13 residues in the CDR3. V was pared by 6 bases and J by 6 bases, with 11 bases between. Germline assignment: CDR1 SNHLY and CDR2 FYNNEI. The CDR3 region has the DNA TGTGCCAGCAGGAGCGGCGGACCCGGGGAGCTGTTTTTT. Translating it yields CASRSGGPGELFF.

The CDR3, as DNA: TGCAGCGTTGAAGACGGTTTCGGGGCGGGGGAGACCCAGTACTTC. This gives the protein CSVEDGFGAGETQYF. The chain employs TRBV29-1 and TRBJ2-5, with D possibly matching TRBD2 (6 bases). The CDR3 contains 15 residues. In germline, CDR1 is SQVTM, CDR2 ANQGSEA. V dropped 0 bases and J dropped 5 bases, with 16 bases sitting between them.

The gene calls are TRBV29-1 and TRBJ2-7; a weak D match, TRBD1 (7 bases). CDR1 and CDR2 (germline): SQVTM, ANQGSEA. CDR3 length equals 14 residues. Trimming took off 5 bases at V and 6 bases at J, with 20 bases between the two ends. The CDR3 sequence: CSVQGGPLGGEQYF. CDR3 nucleotides: TGCAGCGTTCAGGGGGGCCCGTTGGGGGGCGAGCAGTACTTC.

This clone was seen once. The chain has TRBV6-6 and TRBJ2-2; TRBD1 matches at 8 bases. Germline CDR1 reads MNHNY; CDR2 reads SVGAGI (reference sequence). The CDR3 length is 14 residues. J was trimmed by 8 bases and V by 7 bases; bases with no gene match: 9. The CDR3 bases are TGTGCCAGCACCACGGACAGGGACATGGGGGAGCTGTTTTTT. It specifies CASTTDRDMGELFF.

The rearrangement joins TRBV2 to TRBJ1-5, with 10 bases that match TRBD1. V trimming: 7 bases; J trimming: 5 bases; junction bases outside the gene matches: 8. Germline V gene sequence: CDR1 SNHLY, CDR2 FYNNEI. The CDR3 contains 15 residues. DNA for the CDR3: TGTGCCAGCATTGGCGGGACAGGGGTCGATCAGCCCCAGCATTTT. The encoded protein is CASIGGTGVDQPQHF.

V and J are TRBV7-9 and TRBJ1-1, with D possibly being TRBD1 (5 bases). The germline V gene has CDR1 SEHNR and CDR2 FQNEAQ (reference sequence). The length of the CDR3 is 13 residues. Trimming left V 5 bases short and J 7 bases short, with 14 bases between. CDR3 DNA: TGTGCCAGCAGCCCGCCTGTCAGGGTTGAAGCTTTCTTT. It yields the protein CASSPPVRVEAFF.

This rearrangement joins TRBV28 to TRBJ1-1; the D is unclear. The CDR3 is made up of 13 amino acids. The germline V gene encodes CDR1 MDHEN and CDR2 SYDVKM. V lost 8 bases and J lost 4, with 14 bases in between. The CDR3 region is CASSPIESTEAFF. CDR3 nucleotide sequence: TGTGCCAGCTCCCCAATTGAGAGCACTGAAGCTTTCTTT.

CDR3 in amino acids: CASSLMGQGGTGELFF. The CDR3 DNA follows: TGCGCCAGCAGCTTGATGGGACAGGGAGGCACCGGGGAGCTGTTTTTT. This chain uses TRBV5-1 with TRBJ2-2; 9 positions agree with TRBD1. The CDR3 totals 16 residues. The V segment lost 1 base and the J segment 4 bases; nucleotides outside the gene matches: 5. The germline CDR1 and CDR2 sequences are SGHRS and YFSETQ.

The V call is TRBV15, the J call TRBJ1-1; TRBD1 might be the D (6 bases). This CDR3 contains 19 residues. With 2 bases removed from V and 8 bases from J, the gap between germline ends came to 30 bases. Germline V gene data show CDR1 as LNHNV and CDR2 as YYDKDF (reference sequence). CDR3 protein: CATSRNLPEGIGRGREAFF. CDR3 DNA: TGTGCCACCAGCAGAAACCTCCCTGAGGGTATAGGCAGGGGAAGAGAAGCTTTCTTT.

The V call is TRBV4-2, the J call TRBJ2-7; tentatively, D is TRBD2 (5 bases). The CDR3 runs 13 residues. The germline CDR1 and CDR2 sequences are LGHNA and YNFKEQ. The germline V and J ends were trimmed by 5 bases and 5 bases, with 13 bases remaining between them. CDR3 sequence: CASSATRAHEQYF. For the CDR3, the DNA is TGTGCCAGCAGCGCAACTAGGGCCCACGAGCAGTACTTC.

The rearrangement links TRBV5-4 to TRBJ2-3, with 9 positions matching TRBD1. The CDR3 has 15 amino acids. CDR1 and CDR2 (germline): SGHNT, YYREEE (reference sequence). V shed 4 bases, J shed 3 bases, and the junction held 6 bases outside the gene matches. The CDR3 bases are TGTGCCAGCAGCGGATCCGGGACAGGGACAGATACGCAGTATTTT. It translates to CASSGSGTGTDTQYF.

The chain recombines TRBV5-1 with TRBJ2-5, with unresolved D. Germline assignment: CDR1 SGHRS and CDR2 YFSETQ. The CDR3 spans 14 residues. V was pared by 3 bases and J by 2 bases, with 11 bases between. CDR3 in DNA: TGCGCCAGCAGCTCAACCCCGGGTCAAGAGACCCAGTACTTC. Translation gives CASSSTPGQETQYF.

The V gene is TRBV6-1, the J gene TRBJ1-3; D unclear. Trimming shortened V by 6 bases and J by 6 bases, and 12 bases separated the two germline ends. In germline, CDR1 is MNHNS, CDR2 SASEGT. This CDR3 contains 13 residues. This CDR3 is CASRKFGENTIYF. CDR3 DNA: TGTGCCAGCAGAAAGTTCGGGGAAAACACCATATATTTT.

The chain employs TRBV29-1 and TRBJ1-2; D is ambiguous. Per germline, CDR1 SQVTM and CDR2 ANQGSEA. V lost 3 bases to trimming and J lost 6 bases, with 14 bases between them. The CDR3 is 13 residues long. The CDR3 DNA reads as TGCAGCGTTGACCTCTCTAACCGGGATGGCTACACCTTC. The encoded protein is CSVDLSNRDGYTF.

The chain carries TRBV5-1 and TRBJ1-4; 9 bases fit TRBD1. The CDR3 loop spans 17 amino acids. Looked up from germline, CDR1 is SGHRS and CDR2 is YFSETQ. With 5 bases clipped from V and 2 bases from J, the junction kept 10 bases outside the gene matches. The CDR3 spells CASRTGQGFTTNEKLFF. The CDR3 DNA reads as TGCGCCAGCAGGACGGGACAGGGTTTCACTACTAATGAAAAACTGTTTTTT.